This T cell receptor (beta chain) was captured in a study of cytomegalovirus exposure and HLA in healthy donors. Study-level points and caveats: According to the study, 160 or so TCR beta chains were cytomegalovirus-associated.

TCRdb keeps only in-frame clones here, not all; method: immunoSEQ multiplex PCR. The sample contains around 160,000 clones, 88% of which appear only once. For this clone: Its matching antigen is unknown.

Germline CDR1 reads SGHTS; CDR2 reads YDEGEE. The CDR3 is made up of 15 amino acids. The junction had 10 bases not matched to a gene; V was cut back by 7 bases and J by 4 bases. The sequenced sample was PBMCs. The clonotype originates from a man younger than 35 in good health and CMV-seronegative. The chain uses TRBV5-8 and TRBJ2-1, with 8 bases fitting TRBD1. CDR3 protein: CASGVLDREYNEQFF. The DNA for the CDR3 is TGTGCCAGCGGGGTGTTGGACAGGGAATACAATGAGCAGTTCTTC.